This entry lists 26 T cell receptor beta chains sequenced from one sample in a study of blood T cell repertoires in COVID-19. The assay was immunoSEQ multiplex PCR, and TCRdb's table has in-frame clones only and misses some. The top ten clones hold approximately 1.9% of a sample with roughly 80,000 clones, roughly 86% of them seen once. The sequenced sample was peripheral blood. The receptors originated from a woman aged 60-75 years with acute or convalescent COVID-19.

The rearrangement uses TRBV19 and TRBJ1-6, with D possibly matching TRBD1 (6 bases). Per the germline V gene, CDR1 is LNHDA and CDR2 is SQIVND (reference sequence). Trimming left V 8 bases short and J 9 bases short, with 23 bases between. This CDR3 contains 16 residues. The CDR3 here is CASSAEDRALFSPLHF. The CDR3 coding sequence is TGTGCCAGTTCCGCTGAGGACAGAGCCTTATTTTCACCCCTCCACTTT.

The rearrangement uses TRBV27 and TRBJ2-1; 9 positions match TRBD1. Germline lookup yields CDR1 MNHEY and CDR2 SMNVEV (reference sequence). CDR3 length: 17 residues. The V segment lost 1 base and the J segment 3 bases; nucleotides outside the gene matches: 7. CDR3 protein: CASSLFGGTGLYNEQFF. CDR3 DNA: TGTGCCAGCAGTTTATTTGGGGGGACAGGGCTCTACAATGAGCAGTTCTTC.

V usage is TRBV9 and J usage is TRBJ2-1; tentatively, D is TRBD1 (5 bases). The germline V gene encodes CDR1 SGDLS and CDR2 YYNGEE. Trimming shortened V by 7 bases and J by 4 bases, and 15 bases separated the two germline ends. This CDR3 is 14 amino acids long. The CDR3 bases are TGTGCCAGCCGACCGACGACAGCGTACAATGAGCAGTTCTTC. It yields the protein CASRPTTAYNEQFF. The whole variable domain, remainder taken from reference TRBV9 and TRBJ2-1, is DSGVTQTPKHLITATGQRVTLRCSPRSGDLSVYWYQQSLDQGLQFLIQYYNGEERAKGNILERFSAQQFPDLHSELNLSSLELGDSALYFCASRPTTAYNEQFFGPGTRLTVL.

The rearrangement links TRBV15 to TRBJ2-5, with TRBD1 matching over 10 bases. The germline V gene has CDR1 LNHNV and CDR2 YYDKDF (reference sequence). V gave up 0 bases and J gave up 1 base; unmatched junction bases: 2. This CDR3 is 16 amino acids long. CDR3 residues: CATSRDGDRGQETQYF. In nucleotides, the CDR3 is TGTGCCACCAGCAGAGACGGGGACAGGGGCCAAGAGACCCAGTACTTC.

V usage is TRBV28 and J usage is TRBJ1-5; D possibly corresponds to TRBD1 (6 bases). Germline lookup yields CDR1 MDHEN and CDR2 SYDVKM. V was pared by 7 bases and J by 9 bases, with 19 bases between. CDR3 length: 14 amino acids. The CDR3 nucleotides read TGTGCCAGCAAACCCGACAGGTCCGGGTGGCCCCAGCATTTT. Translating it yields CASKPDRSGWPQHF.

The chain has TRBV27 and TRBJ2-7; 7 bases agree with TRBD2. CDR3 length: 15 residues. The trim removed 8 bases at V and 6 bases at J, leaving 16 bases unmatched. Looked up from germline, CDR1 is MNHEY and CDR2 is SMNVEV (reference sequence). The CDR3 sequence: CASRTTSAGVSEQYF. The CDR3, as DNA: TGTGCCAGCCGGACAACTAGCGCCGGGGTGAGCGAGCAGTACTTC.

This chain links TRBV28 with TRBJ2-7, with a weak D call TRBD2 (5 bases). Trimming left V 4 bases short and J 3 bases short, with 13 bases between. The V gene's germline CDR1 is MDHEN and CDR2 SYDVKM. This CDR3 has 14 residues. The chain's CDR3 is CASSSLATGYEQYF. In nucleotides, the CDR3 is TGTGCCAGCAGTTCCCTAGCCACCGGCTACGAGCAGTACTTC.

The chain is built from TRBV10-3 and TRBJ2-1; maybe TRBD2 (5 bases). V lost 2 bases and J 8 bases, leaving 19 bases between the germline ends. The CDR3 totals 16 residues. Germline CDR1 ENHRY, CDR2 SYGVKD. The CDR3 protein is CAISETASSAGDEQFF. The CDR3 DNA sequence: TGTGCCATCAGTGAGACCGCCAGCTCAGCCGGGGATGAGCAGTTCTTC.

The V gene is TRBV28, the J gene TRBJ2-1; TRBD1 matches at 11 bases. Germline loops: CDR1 MDHEN, CDR2 SYDVKM. V gave up 4 bases and J gave up 4 bases; unmatched junction bases: 3. This CDR3 has 15 residues. The CDR3 bases are TGTGCCAGCAGTTCCGGGACAGGGGGATACAATGAGCAGTTCTTC. It is translated as CASSSGTGGYNEQFF. Based on the CDR3 plus reference TRBV28 and TRBJ2-1, the full variable domain is DVKVTQSSRYLVKRTGEKVFLECVQDMDHENMFWYRQDPGLGLRLIYFSYDVKMKEKGDIPEGYSVSREKKERFSLILESASTNQTSMYLCASSSGTGGYNEQFFGPGTRLTVL.

This sequence joins TRBV28 and TRBJ2-2; a possible D gene is TRBD1 (5 bases). CDR3 size: 15 residues. Germline V gene sequence: CDR1 MDHEN, CDR2 SYDVKM. The V and J ends lost 7 bases and 1 base respectively, with 13 bases between them. The CDR3 here is CASNPDSLNTGELFF. CDR3 in DNA: TGTGCCAGCAACCCAGACAGCTTGAACACCGGGGAGCTGTTTTTT.

V is TRBV2 and J is TRBJ1-6, with 8 bases that match TRBD1. In germline, CDR1 is SNHLY, CDR2 FYNNEI. The CDR3 extends over 15 amino acids. After removal of 11 bases from V and 6 bases from J, the junction contained 12 bases not matched to a gene. The CDR3 protein is CAARQGLESNSPLHF. CDR3 DNA: TGTGCCGCCCGACAGGGGCTCGAATCTAATTCACCCCTCCACTTT.

This clone was seen once. This chain uses TRBV28 with TRBJ1-1; no firm D call. The germline V gene encodes CDR1 MDHEN and CDR2 SYDVKM. V shed 3 bases and J shed 5 bases, with 7 bases lying between them. The CDR3 consists of 12 residues. The DNA for the CDR3 is TGTGCCAGCAGTTTTACGGGGACTGAAGCTTTCTTT. This encodes CASSFTGTEAFF.

The CDR3 here is CASSPDNNYGYTF. CDR3 nucleotide sequence: TGTGCCAGCTCACCTGACAACAACTATGGCTACACCTTC. The chain has TRBV18 and TRBJ1-2; D gene unclear. Germline V gene lookup returns CDR1 KGHSH and CDR2 LQKENI. The V gene lost 3 bases and the J gene lost 2 bases, with 7 bases spanning the gap. The CDR3 sequence is 13 residues long. The full variable domain, in which reference TRBV18 and TRBJ1-2 provide the parts outside the CDR3, is NAGVMQNPRHLVRRRGQEARLRCSPMKGHSHVYWYRQLPEEGLKFMVYLQKENIIDESGMPKERFSAEFPKEGPSILRIQQVVRGDSAAYFCASSPDNNYGYTFGSGTRLTVV.

In DNA, the CDR3 is TGTGCCAGCAGCTCAGGGGTTGGGACTGAAGCTTTCTTT. Protein product: CASSSGVGTEAFF. The chain recombines TRBV7-9 with TRBJ1-1, with a weak D call TRBD1 (6 bases). The CDR3 covers 13 residues. V was pared by 4 bases and J by 5 bases, with 11 bases between. Germline CDR1 is SEHNR and CDR2 is FQNEAQ (reference sequence). The full variable domain, with the rest looked up from reference TRBV7-9 and TRBJ1-1, is DTGVSQNPRHKITKRGQNVTFRCDPISEHNRLYWYRQTLGQGPEFLTYFQNEAQLEKSRLLSDRFSAERPKGSFSTLEIQRTEQGDSAMYLCASSSGVGTEAFFGQGTRLTVV.

The V and J genes are TRBV24-1 and TRBJ2-7; D possibly corresponds to TRBD2 (5 bases). This CDR3 region has 13 residues. The germline CDR1 and CDR2 sequences are KGHDR and SFDVKD. Trimming removed 9 bases from V and 1 base from J, with 12 bases in between. The CDR3 DNA reads TGTGCCACCGGGGAGAAAGCTTCCTACGAGCAGTACTTC. Translated, it gives CATGEKASYEQYF.

The rearrangement links TRBV23-1 to TRBJ1-5, with 10 nucleotides matching TRBD1. TRBV23-1 is treated as an ORF (open reading frame) with a function not yet certain. The CDR3 is made up of 19 amino acids. Trimming removed 3 bases from V and 4 bases from J; junction bases left unmatched: 15. The CDR3 protein is CASSHRDRGPIIRNQPQHF. The CDR3 DNA sequence: TGCGCCAGCAGTCACCGGGACAGGGGCCCTATAATAAGGAATCAGCCCCAGCATTTT.

J is TRBJ1-5 and V is TRBV28, with D tentatively TRBD1 (5 bases). V lost 6 bases and J lost 0, with 15 bases in between. In germline, CDR1 is MDHEN, CDR2 SYDVKM. The CDR3 consists of 16 residues. CDR3 sequence reads: CASSEAGRDSNQPQHF. Here the CDR3 DNA reads TGTGCCAGCAGCGAAGCGGGACGGGATAGCAATCAGCCCCAGCATTTT.

The rearrangement links TRBV5-6 to TRBJ2-5, with TRBD1 identical over 8 bases. V trimming: 3 bases; J trimming: 5 bases; junction bases outside the gene matches: 15. CDR1 is SGHDT and CDR2 is YYEEEE in the germline V gene. The CDR3 sequence is 17 residues long. The CDR3 region has the DNA TGTGCCAGCAGCTCTTCTCATCGACAGGGGATATGGGAGACCCAGTACTTC. Protein product: CASSSSHRQGIWETQYF. Full variable domain (outside the CDR3, taken from reference TRBV5-6 and TRBJ2-5): DAGVTQSPTHLIKTRGQQVTLRCSPKSGHDTVSWYQQALGQGPQFIFQYYEEEERQRGNFPDRFSGHQFPNYSSELNVNALLLGDSALYLCASSSSHRQGIWETQYFGPGTRLLVL.

V gene TRBV30 combines with J gene TRBJ1-2; D is possibly TRBD1 (6 bases). V lost 2 bases, J lost 3 bases, and 10 bases lay in between. Germline V lookup: CDR1 GTSNPN, CDR2 SVGIG (reference sequence). The CDR3 covers 13 residues. The CDR3 spells CAWSLSGDYGYTF. The CDR3 DNA reads TGTGCCTGGAGTTTGTCAGGGGACTATGGCTACACCTTC. The full variable domain, with the rest looked up from reference TRBV30 and TRBJ1-2, is SQTIHQWPATLVQPVGSPLSLECTVEGTSNPNLYWYRQAAGRGLQLLFYSVGIGQISSEVPQNLSASRPQDRQFILSSKKLLLSDSGFYLCAWSLSGDYGYTFGSGTRLTVV.

The chain is built from TRBV28 and TRBJ1-1; D remains unclear. Per the germline V gene, CDR1 is MDHEN and CDR2 is SYDVKM. The V and J ends lost 2 bases and 8 bases respectively, with 12 bases between them. The CDR3 is made up of 13 amino acids. In DNA form, the CDR3 reads TGTGCCAGCAGTTTACCCTCTAGGCCCGAAGCTTTCTTT. It yields the protein CASSLPSRPEAFF.

This chain connects TRBV28 to TRBJ2-2; TRBD2 matches at 11 bases. There are 18 residues in the CDR3. The germline gives CDR1 MDHEN, CDR2 SYDVKM. V dropped 0 bases and J dropped 1; count of bases not matched to a gene: 4. CDR3 region: CASSLWGLAGGNTGELFF. DNA for the CDR3: TGTGCCAGCAGTTTATGGGGGCTAGCGGGAGGGAACACCGGGGAGCTGTTTTTT.

The V gene is TRBV14, the J gene TRBJ2-1; 10 bases agree with TRBD2. Unmatched junction bases numbered 3, after V lost 2 bases and J lost 2 bases. The length of the CDR3 is 16 residues. Germline V gene data show CDR1 as SGHDN and CDR2 as FVKESK. The CDR3 spells CASSQPGLAAYNEQFF. The CDR3 coding sequence is TGTGCCAGCAGCCAACCAGGACTAGCGGCCTACAATGAGCAGTTCTTC.

This clone was seen a single time. The chain links TRBV6-5 to TRBJ1-5; D remains unclear. Per the germline V gene, CDR1 is MNHEY and CDR2 is SVGAGI. V was shortened by 6 bases and J by 6 bases, with 15 bases between the two germline ends. The CDR3 extends over 14 amino acids. CDR3 bases: TGTGCCAGCAGCCTTCAGGAGGCAAGTCAGCCCCAGCATTTT. This encodes CASSLQEASQPQHF.

V is TRBV21-1 and J is TRBJ2-7; the table's D call, TRBD1, was not checked against the DNA. TRBV21-1 is a pseudogene. This CDR3 region has 16 residues. Here the CDR3 reads CASSIGQQGGTYEQYF. CDR3 in DNA: TGTGCCAGCAGCATAGGACAACAGGGGGGCACCTACGAGCAGTACTTC.

This chain uses TRBV9 with TRBJ1-4; 7 bases are shared with TRBD1. Trimming removed 1 base from V and 5 bases from J; junction bases left unmatched: 2. This CDR3 region has 14 residues. Germline assignment: CDR1 SGDLS and CDR2 YYNGEE. The CDR3 DNA follows: TGTGCCAGCAGCGTAAGGGGGCAGAATGAAAAACTGTTTTTT. This encodes CASSVRGQNEKLFF.

The chain uses TRBV7-6 and TRBJ2-7; 8 bases map to TRBD1. Losses at the gene ends were 0 bases for V and 6 bases for J; bases not matched to a gene: 7. The CDR3 sequence is 15 residues long. The germline V gene encodes CDR1 SGHVS and CDR2 FNYEAQ. The CDR3 DNA sequence: TGTGCCAGCAGCTTAGCTGCAGGGGGCCCGACCGAGCAGTACTTC. Protein product: CASSLAAGGPTEQYF.